This T cell receptor beta chain was observed in a study of T cells after posttransplantation cyclophosphamide. Treatment was busulfan-fludarabine conditioning, a marrow graft, and cyclophosphamide on days +3 and +4. On this clone itself: Its antigen remains unknown.

General observations from the study: Skin or GI-infiltrating T cells shared few TRB sequences with blood. Donor CD8+ memory clones often dominated recipient blood repertoires at later times. Recipient CMV seropositivity and CMV reactivation strongly tracked TRB clonality.

In germline, CDR1 is DFQATT, CDR2 SNEGSKA (reference sequence). The V gene lost 4 bases and the J gene lost 7 bases, with 10 bases spanning the gap. The CDR3 extends over 11 amino acids. TCRdb's table, derived via immunoSEQ multiplex PCR, lists solely in-frame clones and lacks some. Among around 40,000 clones listed, around 91% were seen once. The chain links TRBV20-1 to TRBJ1-1; D is uncertain. The receptor's source is a male patient aged 55 to 70 who received an allogeneic stem cell transplant from a related donor and was CMV-positive. Some T cells may arise from the graft donor. The specimen was PBMCs, collected around 63 days after allogeneic stem cell transplant with posttransplant cyclophosphamide. CDR3 in amino acids: CSATTQLEAFF. DNA of the CDR3: TGCAGTGCTACGACACAGCTTGAAGCTTTCTTT.